This T cell receptor (beta chain) stems from a study of response to subunit inactivated influenza vaccine. This clonotype was observed at least ten times. Germline V gene data show CDR1 as SQVTM and CDR2 as ANQGSEA. The CDR3 length is 15 residues. V shed 7 bases and J 5 bases; nucleotides not matched to a gene: 14. TCRdb recomputed calls from the RT-PCR reads with MiXCR, one row per CDR3 protein. The sample carries about 530,000 distinct CDR3 sequences, about 11% recorded once. The TCR originated in a middle-aged man who received an inactivated influenza vaccine. The genes are TRBV29-1 and TRBJ2-1, with 7 bases that match TRBD2. This sample comprised PBMCs from blood, obtained on the day of vaccination. CDR3 in amino acids: CSGLTSVLRDNEQFF. CDR3 bases: TGCAGCGGCCTCACTAGCGTGCTAAGAGACAATGAGCAGTTCTTC.